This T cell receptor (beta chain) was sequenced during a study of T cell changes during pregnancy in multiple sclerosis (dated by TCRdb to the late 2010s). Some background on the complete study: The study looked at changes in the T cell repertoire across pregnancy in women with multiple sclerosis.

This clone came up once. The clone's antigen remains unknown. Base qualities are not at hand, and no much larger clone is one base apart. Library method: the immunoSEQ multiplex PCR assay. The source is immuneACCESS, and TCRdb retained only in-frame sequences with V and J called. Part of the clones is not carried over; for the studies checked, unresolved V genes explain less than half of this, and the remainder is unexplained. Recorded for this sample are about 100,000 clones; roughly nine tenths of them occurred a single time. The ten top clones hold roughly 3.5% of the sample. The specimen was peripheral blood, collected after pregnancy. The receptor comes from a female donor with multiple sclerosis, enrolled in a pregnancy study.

The DNA reads as follows: TGTGCCAGCAGCTTCCCGGGGGGCTATGGCTACACCTTC. It encodes CASSFPGGYGYTF. The chain is made from TRBV7-6 and TRBJ1-2; TRBD1 might be the D gene, on 5 matching bases. From cysteine to phenylalanine, the CDR3 is 13 amino acids long. CDR3 DNA only is kept here, 39 bases in frame from base 1. Based on the germline V gene, the CDR1 and CDR2 sequences are SGHVS and FNYEAQ. The V and J ends are trimmed by 3 bases and 4 bases, leaving 9 bases between them.